The entry below describes one T cell receptor (beta chain). Its antigen is as yet unknown. The authors split each subset's genomic DNA evenly across several immunoSEQ plates. The method was immunoSEQ multiplex PCR; TCRdb's version includes in-frame clones alone and lacks a portion of them. This table holds about 1,500,000 clones, over 95% found once. This sample was taken from a study of shared clonotypes between healthy human individuals. Points from the study as a whole: The four-donor shared clonotypes exceeded non-shared clonotypes in generation probability, with non-shared ones scoring lower. Only blood samples were collected, and tissue repertoires likely differ. Clonotypes that were shared across a handful of donors made up around 5% of naive CD4 clonotypes.

The CDR3 sequence is 16 residues long. V lost 4 bases and J 5 bases, leaving 21 bases between the germline ends. Germline values: CDR1 SGHRS, CDR2 YFSETQ. The receptor's source is a man younger than 45 in good health. The specimen sequenced was naive CD4+ T cells sorted from blood. The subset denotes: CD45RA+ positively selected. V gene TRBV5-1 combines with J gene TRBJ2-5; D remains ambiguous. The CDR3 coding sequence is TGCGCCAGCAGCCTTCCAGGCCGGTTGGTGGGTGAGACCCAGTACTTC. Translation gives CASSLPGRLVGETQYF.